This T cell receptor beta chain derives from a study of vaccination effects on CD4 cells after COVID-19. On the study more broadly: After vaccination, a few convalescent patients were sampled at early and late time points. A few million PBMC were seeded per well and grown in the presence of roughly 10 IU/ml IL-2 and about 10 ug/ml peptides.

Having been cultured for around nine days, the cells underwent CD4+ T cell isolation. A PCR test confirmed that the person had SARS-CoV-2 infection between March and December 2020. Everyone in the study got two shots of either the BNT162b2 or mRNA-1273 vaccine. IL-2 medium supplanted half the medium on days 3 and 7. A word on this clone: Its cognate antigen is unknown.

Germline CDR1 and CDR2: SEHNR and FQNEAQ (reference sequence). The CDR3 is 16 residues long. V gave up 0 bases and J gave up 0 bases, with 11 bases separating them. The protocol was immunoSEQ multiplex PCR, while the TCRdb copy is restricted to in-frame clones and leaves out a portion. The sample records around 50,000 clones, 65% to 75% being singletons. Specimen: CD4+ T cells from PBMCs cultured without peptide, collected after COVID-19 vaccination. This rearrangement joins TRBV7-9 to TRBJ1-2; D call uncertain. The receptor was derived from a human donor who had a prior SARS-CoV-2 infection. The CDR3 DNA is TGTGCCAGCAGCTTAGCCCGAACCTGGTCTAACTATGGCTACACCTTC. Its translation is CASSLARTWSNYGYTF.